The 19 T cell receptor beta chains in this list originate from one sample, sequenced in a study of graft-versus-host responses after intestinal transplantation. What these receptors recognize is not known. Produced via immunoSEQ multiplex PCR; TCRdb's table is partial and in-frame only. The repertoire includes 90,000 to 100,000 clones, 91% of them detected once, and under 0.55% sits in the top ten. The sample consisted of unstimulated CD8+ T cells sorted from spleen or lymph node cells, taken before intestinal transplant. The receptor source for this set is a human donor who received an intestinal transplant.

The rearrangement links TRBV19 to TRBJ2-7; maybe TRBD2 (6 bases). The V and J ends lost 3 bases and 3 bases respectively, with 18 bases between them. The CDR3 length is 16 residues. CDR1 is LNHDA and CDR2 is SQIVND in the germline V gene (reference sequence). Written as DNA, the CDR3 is TGTGCCAGTAGTATTGGGGTCGGTGGCGGGGTCTACGAGCAGTACTTC. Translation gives CASSIGVGGGVYEQYF.

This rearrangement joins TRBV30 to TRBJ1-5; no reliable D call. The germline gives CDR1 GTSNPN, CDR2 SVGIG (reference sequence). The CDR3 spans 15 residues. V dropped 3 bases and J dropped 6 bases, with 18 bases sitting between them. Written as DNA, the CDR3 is TGTGCCTGGAGCACACGCGTCTGGGAGGGTCAGCCCCAGCATTTT. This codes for CAWSTRVWEGQPQHF.

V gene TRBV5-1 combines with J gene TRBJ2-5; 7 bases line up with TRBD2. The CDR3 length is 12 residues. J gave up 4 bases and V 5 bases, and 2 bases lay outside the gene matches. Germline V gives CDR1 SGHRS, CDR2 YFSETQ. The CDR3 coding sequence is TGCGCCAGCAGGGTAGCGGGAGAGACCCAGTACTTC. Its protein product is CASRVAGETQYF.

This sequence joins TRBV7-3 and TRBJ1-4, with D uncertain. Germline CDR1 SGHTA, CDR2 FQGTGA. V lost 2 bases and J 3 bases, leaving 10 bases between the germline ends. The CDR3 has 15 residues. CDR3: CASSLGGEANEKLFF. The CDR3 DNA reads TGTGCCAGCAGCTTAGGTGGAGAAGCTAATGAAAAACTGTTTTTT.

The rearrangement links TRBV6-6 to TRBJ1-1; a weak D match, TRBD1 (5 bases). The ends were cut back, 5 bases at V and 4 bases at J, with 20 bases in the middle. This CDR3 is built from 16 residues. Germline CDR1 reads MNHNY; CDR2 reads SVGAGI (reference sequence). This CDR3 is CASSPSGPGRGTEAFF. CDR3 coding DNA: TGTGCCAGCAGTCCATCCGGGCCAGGGCGCGGCACTGAAGCTTTCTTT.

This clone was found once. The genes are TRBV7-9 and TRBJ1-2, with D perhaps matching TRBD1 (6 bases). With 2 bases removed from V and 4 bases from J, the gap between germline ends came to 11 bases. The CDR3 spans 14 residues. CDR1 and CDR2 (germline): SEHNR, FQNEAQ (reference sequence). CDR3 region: CASSLSPDSYGYTF. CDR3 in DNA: TGTGCCAGCAGCTTATCTCCGGACAGCTATGGCTACACCTTC.

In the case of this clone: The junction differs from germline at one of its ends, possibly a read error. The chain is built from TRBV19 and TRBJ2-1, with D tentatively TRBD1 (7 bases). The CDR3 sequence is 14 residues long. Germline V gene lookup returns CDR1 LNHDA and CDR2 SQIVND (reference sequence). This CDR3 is CASKRPGGFDEQFF. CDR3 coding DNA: TGTGCAAGTAAGAGACCAGGGGGGTTCGATGAGCAGTTCTTC. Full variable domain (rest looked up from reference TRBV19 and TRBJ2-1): DGGITQSPKYLFRKEGQNVTLSCEQNLNHDAMYWYRQDPGQGLRLIYYSQIVNDFQKGDIAEGYSVSREKKESFPLTVTSAQKNPTAFYLCASKRPGGFDEQFFGPGTRLTVL.

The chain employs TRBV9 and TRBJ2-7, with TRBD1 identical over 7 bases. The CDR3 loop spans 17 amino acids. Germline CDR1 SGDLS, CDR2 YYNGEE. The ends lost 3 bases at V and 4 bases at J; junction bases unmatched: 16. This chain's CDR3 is CASSAHPDRVRGYEQYF. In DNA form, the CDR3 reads TGTGCCAGCAGCGCCCACCCCGACAGGGTGAGGGGATACGAGCAGTACTTC.

In DNA, the CDR3 is TGTGCCAGCAGTCCTAGCGGGGGGGCAAGGAATGAGCAGTTCTTC. Amino acid sequence: CASSPSGGARNEQFF. V is TRBV7-6 and J is TRBJ2-1, with 12 nucleotides matching TRBD2. V shed 6 bases, J shed 7 bases, and the junction held 7 bases outside the gene matches. This CDR3 is 15 amino acids long. Germline V gives CDR1 SGHVS, CDR2 FNYEAQ.

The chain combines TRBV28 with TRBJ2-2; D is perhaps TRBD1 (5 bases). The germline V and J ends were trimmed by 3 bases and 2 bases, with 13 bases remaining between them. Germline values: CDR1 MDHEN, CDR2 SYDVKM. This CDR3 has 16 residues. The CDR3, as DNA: TGTGCCAGCAGTTTCGTTCAGGGTGTCAACACCGGGGAGCTGTTTTTT. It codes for CASSFVQGVNTGELFF.

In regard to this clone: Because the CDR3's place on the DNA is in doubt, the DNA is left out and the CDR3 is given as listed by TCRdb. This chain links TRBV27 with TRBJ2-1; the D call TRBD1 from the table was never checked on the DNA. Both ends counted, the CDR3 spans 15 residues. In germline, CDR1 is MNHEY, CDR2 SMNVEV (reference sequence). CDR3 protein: CASSTSDRGKDEQFF.

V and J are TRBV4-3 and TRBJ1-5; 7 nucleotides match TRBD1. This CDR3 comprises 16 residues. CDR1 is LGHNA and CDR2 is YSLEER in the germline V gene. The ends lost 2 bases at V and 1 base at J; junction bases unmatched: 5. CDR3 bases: TGCGCCAGCAGCCAAAGTTCAGGGGGGAGCAATCAGCCCCAGCATTTT. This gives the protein CASSQSSGGSNQPQHF.

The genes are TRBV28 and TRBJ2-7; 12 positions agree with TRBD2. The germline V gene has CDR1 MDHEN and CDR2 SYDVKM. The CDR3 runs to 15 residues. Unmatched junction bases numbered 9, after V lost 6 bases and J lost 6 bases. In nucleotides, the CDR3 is TGTGCCAGCAGGTACCCGACTAGCGGGAGTGGCGAGCAGTACTTC. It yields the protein CASRYPTSGSGEQYF.

CDR3 in DNA: TGTGCCAGCAGCTTGACCCCACTAGCGGGAGCCGGGGAGCTGTTTTTT. Its protein is CASSLTPLAGAGELFF. This rearrangement joins TRBV7-2 to TRBJ2-2, with 11 bases aligning to TRBD2. The V gene end was trimmed by 3 bases and the J gene end by 6 bases; junction bases not matched to a gene: 6. The V gene's germline CDR1 is SGHTA and CDR2 FQGNSA. The CDR3 contains 16 residues.

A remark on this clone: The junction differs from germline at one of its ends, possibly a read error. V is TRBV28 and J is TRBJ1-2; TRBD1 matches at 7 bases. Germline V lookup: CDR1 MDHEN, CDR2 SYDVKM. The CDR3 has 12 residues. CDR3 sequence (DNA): TGTGCCAGCAGTTTCCAGGGACAGAGTGTGGACTTC. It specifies CASSFQGQSVDF.

The CDR3 nucleotides read TGTGCCAGCAGTGAAACCCCCCTGGGGGGGTCCGGGGAGCTGTTTTTT. It is translated as CASSETPLGGSGELFF. This chain joins TRBV2 and TRBJ2-2, with 7 positions matching TRBD2. With V trimmed by 2 bases and J by 6 bases, 9 bases remained unmatched. The CDR3 length is 16 residues. Germline lookup yields CDR1 SNHLY and CDR2 FYNNEI.

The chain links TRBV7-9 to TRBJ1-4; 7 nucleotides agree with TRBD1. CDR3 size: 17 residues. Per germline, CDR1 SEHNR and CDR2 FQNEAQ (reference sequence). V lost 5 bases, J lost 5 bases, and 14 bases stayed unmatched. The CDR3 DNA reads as TGTGCCAGCAGCCCGGGACCCACCGGGACAGCAAATGAAAAACTGTTTTTT. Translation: CASSPGPTGTANEKLFF.

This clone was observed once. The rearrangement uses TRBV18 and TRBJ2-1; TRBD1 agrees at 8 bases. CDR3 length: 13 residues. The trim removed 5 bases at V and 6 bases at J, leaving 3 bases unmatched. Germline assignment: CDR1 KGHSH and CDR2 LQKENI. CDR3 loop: CASSKTGANEQFF. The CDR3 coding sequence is TGTGCCAGCTCAAAGACAGGGGCCAATGAGCAGTTCTTC. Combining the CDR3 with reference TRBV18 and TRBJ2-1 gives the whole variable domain NAGVMQNPRHLVRRRGQEARLRCSPMKGHSHVYWYRQLPEEGLKFMVYLQKENIIDESGMPKERFSAEFPKEGPSILRIQQVVRGDSAAYFCASSKTGANEQFFGPGTRLTVL.

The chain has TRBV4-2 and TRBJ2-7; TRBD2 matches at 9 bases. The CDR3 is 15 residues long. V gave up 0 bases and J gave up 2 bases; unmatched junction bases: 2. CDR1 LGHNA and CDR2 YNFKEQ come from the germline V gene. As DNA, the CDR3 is TGTGCCAGCAGCCAAGAGCGGGAGGGGGCCTACGAGCAGTACTTC. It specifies CASSQEREGAYEQYF.